A selection of T cell receptor beta chains follows, all from one sample in a study of shared clonotypes between healthy human individuals. Here immunoSEQ multiplex PCR was the method, and the copy in TCRdb shows in-frame clones only, minus some. The table has fewer than 1 million clones, around 96% seen once. The material sequenced was naive CD8+ T cells sorted from blood. The receptors originated from a man aged 25-45 years in good health. Each CDR3 is given with its conserved first and last residue. Fields, in order: V gene, J gene, D gene, CDR3 DNA, CDR3 protein. D genes are given only for firm matches.

TRBV7-9,TRBJ1-2,NA,TGTGCCAGCAGCTTAGAGTTGACCTATGGCTACACCTTC,CASSLELTYGYTF
TRBV7-9,TRBJ1-5,NA,TGTGCCAGCAGCTTAGGAGGAGGGGAACAGCCCCAGCATTTT,CASSLGGGEQPQHF
TRBV25-1,TRBJ2-1,NA,TGTGCCAGCAGTGACAGGCGGTGGGATGAGCAGTTCTTC,CASSDRRWDEQFF
TRBV29-1,TRBJ2-2,NA,TGCAGCGTTGTAATTCCGGGTGGAGTCGGGGAGCTGTTTTTT,CSVVIPGGVGELFF
TRBV9,TRBJ2-1,NA,TGTGCCAGCAGCGTTAATTTTGAGGATGAGCAGTTCTTC,CASSVNFEDEQFF
TRBV4-1,TRBJ2-7,NA,TGCGCCAGCAGCCGCCACGAAAGGGGGAGCTCCTACGAGCAGTACTTC,CASSRHERGSSYEQYF
TRBV15,TRBJ2-3,TRBD2,TGTGCCACCAACAGCCGGACTAGCGGCACAGATACGCAGTATTTT,CATNSRTSGTDTQYF
TRBV13,TRBJ2-1,TRBD2,TGTGCCAGCAGCCCGCTCAGCGGGAGGGCGAGAAATGAGCAGTTCTTC,CASSPLSGRARNEQFF
TRBV11-2,TRBJ2-5,NA,TGTGCCAGCAGCTTAGTTCCGGAGACCCAGTACTTC,CASSLVPETQYF
TRBV7-6,TRBJ2-7,NA,TGTGCCAGCAGCTTAGTCGCGGCAAACTACGAGCAGTACTTC,CASSLVAANYEQYF
TRBV6-5,TRBJ1-4,NA,TGTGCCAGCAGTTACGCAGGGACCGATGAAAAACTGTTTTTT,CASSYAGTDEKLFF
TRBV10-2,TRBJ2-1,TRBD2,TGCGCCAGCAGTCCGGGACTAGTCAATGAGCAGTTCTTC,CASSPGLVNEQFF
TRBV4-3,TRBJ2-1,TRBD2,TGCGCCAGCAGCCAAGATGGGAGTCTAGCGGGAGTCAGGGGGCAGTTCTTC,CASSQDGSLAGVRGQFF